This note documents a single TCR beta chain sequence. TCRdb analysed the RT-PCR reads with MiXCR anew, one entry per CDR3 protein. This table holds 900,000 to 1,000,000 distinct CDR3 sequences, about a sixth found once. The data are from a study of patients and donors after allogeneic stem cell transplantation. There are 12 residues in the CDR3. J was trimmed by 3 bases and V by 6 bases; bases with no gene match: 1. In germline, CDR1 is DFQATT, CDR2 SNEGSKA (reference sequence). Sequencing used blood, either unsorted or a sorted T cell fraction (not recorded which). The sequence derives from a human donor who was either an allogeneic HSCT recipient or a stem cell or donor lymphocyte infusion donor (not recorded which). It is not recorded whose cells these are; they may come from a transplant donor. The genes are TRBV20-1 and TRBJ2-7; 11 positions agree with TRBD2. CDR3 protein: CSAGLAGYEQYF. The CDR3 DNA is TGCAGTGCCGGACTAGCGGGCTACGAGCAGTACTTC.